What follows is one T cell receptor (beta chain) and its context. The data are from a study of blood T cell repertoires in COVID-19. Study summary: The United States, Italy and Spain supplied acute and convalescent COVID-19 samples. PBMCs, B-cell-depleted T cells, or T cells were the source of the cDNA or gDNA that made up the material.

Trimming took 8 bases from V and 0 from J; bases not matched to a gene: 15. CDR1 SGHNT and CDR2 YYREEE come from the germline V gene (reference sequence). The CDR3 is made up of 17 amino acids. In the original processing: Amplification of reference gene primers provided the estimated nucleated cell counts. Clones were read by immunoSEQ multiplex PCR, and TCRdb kept only the in-frame ones, dropping some. V and J calls plus clone size are reproduced from that table; the DNA served to infer D and trimming. The table has about 120,000 clones, over 70% seen once; the top ten hold about 1.4%. The specimen was peripheral blood. This rearrangement joins TRBV5-4 to TRBJ1-1; 8 bases are a match to TRBD1. This sequence originates from a man aged 50-60 years with acute or convalescent COVID-19. CDR3 loop: CASSGGGQGGMNTEAFF. For the CDR3, the DNA is TGTGCCAGTAGCGGCGGAGGACAGGGCGGCATGAACACTGAAGCTTTCTTT.